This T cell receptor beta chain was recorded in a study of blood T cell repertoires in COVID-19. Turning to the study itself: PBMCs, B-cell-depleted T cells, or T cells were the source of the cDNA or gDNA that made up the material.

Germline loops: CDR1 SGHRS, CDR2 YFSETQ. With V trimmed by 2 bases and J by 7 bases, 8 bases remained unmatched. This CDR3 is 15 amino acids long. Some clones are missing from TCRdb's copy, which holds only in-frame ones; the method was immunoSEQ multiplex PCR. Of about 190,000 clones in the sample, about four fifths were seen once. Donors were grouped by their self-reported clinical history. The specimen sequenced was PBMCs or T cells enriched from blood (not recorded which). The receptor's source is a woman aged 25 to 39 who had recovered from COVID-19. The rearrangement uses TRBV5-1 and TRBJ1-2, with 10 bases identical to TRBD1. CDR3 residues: CASSFAGTGDSGYTF. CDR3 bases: TGCGCCAGCAGCTTTGCCGGGACAGGGGACTCTGGCTACACCTTC.